This TCR beta chain emerged from a study of T cell responses to AZD1222 COVID-19 vaccine. In the study overall: Second doses that came at about 4 or about 12 weeks were put together.

For this clone: Its target is not known.

The study, taken as a whole, reports: It was only after the peak T cell response that any repertoires were sampled. As reported, nearly half of all spike-specific TCRs target variant regions that are unmutated. Spike-specific TCR breadth and depth both grew after two AZD1222 doses.

Measured with immunoSEQ multiplex PCR; TCRdb has only the in-frame clones, and not every one. This sample carries about 110,000 clones, around 90% of them seen once, and the ten largest clones take around 1.6%. The sequence derives from an adult in good health. The specimen was peripheral blood, collected on day 0 of AZD1222 vaccination.

CDR3 residues: CASSQDYQGPGYGYTF. The CDR3 nucleotides are TGCGCCAGCAGCCAAGATTATCAGGGCCCAGGCTATGGCTACACCTTC. This chain joins TRBV4-1 and TRBJ1-2; D is perhaps TRBD1 (5 bases). CDR1 is MGHRA, CDR2 YSYEKL, per germline. The CDR3 is made up of 16 amino acids. Trimming removed 0 bases at V and 4 bases at J, with 15 bases between.